These T cell receptor beta chains were read from a single sample in a study of blood T cell repertoires in COVID-19. Method: immunoSEQ multiplex PCR; TCRdb's copy keeps in-frame clones and lacks some. The sample holds some 370,000 clones, around 89% seen once. Material for sequencing was peripheral blood. The receptors originated from a man in his late teens or twenties with active or convalescent COVID-19. CDR3s include the opening cysteine and the closing phenylalanine or tryptophan. A D gene is named only where the DNA matches it firmly. A row's size may be missing; if present it is once, few, many or a size class.

j_call: TRBJ2-5
d_call: TRBD2
v_call: TRBV2
clone_size: few
cdr3_length: 17
cdr3_nt: TGTGCCAGCAGTCCAAATAACCTAGCGGGAGTTTCAGAGACCCAGTACTTC
cdr3_aa: CASSPNNLAGVSETQYF

j_call: TRBJ1-5
d_call: NA
v_call: TRBV18
clone_size: NA
cdr3_length: 13
cdr3_nt: TGTGCCAGCTCACCACAGGGAGATCAGCCCCAGCATTTT
cdr3_aa: CASSPQGDQPQHF

j_call: TRBJ2-7
d_call: TRBD1
v_call: TRBV15
clone_size: NA
cdr3_length: 14
cdr3_nt: TGTGCCACCAGCAGAGGGGACAGCTCCTACGAGCAGTACTTC
cdr3_aa: CATSRGDSSYEQYF

j_call: TRBJ1-5
d_call: TRBD1
v_call: TRBV27
clone_size: NA
cdr3_length: 16
cdr3_nt: TGTGCCAGCAGTGCCACCGGGACAGGGCGGGGGCAGCCCCAGCATTTT
cdr3_aa: CASSATGTGRGQPQHF

j_call: TRBJ1-2
d_call: TRBD1
v_call: TRBV6-1
clone_size: NA
cdr3_length: 15
cdr3_nt: TGTGCCAGCAGTGAAGCGTTCTGGACAGGGGATGGCTACACCTTC
cdr3_aa: CASSEAFWTGDGYTF

j_call: TRBJ2-3
d_call: NA
v_call: TRBV24-1
clone_size: NA
cdr3_length: 15
cdr3_nt: TGTGCCTCAGGATCCCCAGGCACTGGCACAGATACGCAGTATTTT
cdr3_aa: CASGSPGTGTDTQYF

j_call: TRBJ1-3
d_call: TRBD1
v_call: TRBV3-1/TRBV3-2
clone_size: NA
cdr3_length: 20
cdr3_nt: TGTGCCAGCAGCCAAGATCACACCAGAACAGGGGAAAGAAGTGGAAACACCATATATTTT
cdr3_aa: CASSQDHTRTGERSGNTIYF

j_call: TRBJ2-3
d_call: TRBD2
v_call: TRBV4-1
clone_size: NA
cdr3_length: 18
cdr3_nt: TGCGCCAGCACCCCGACCCCACTAGCGGCCTTAACCACAGATACGCAGTATTTT
cdr3_aa: CASTPTPLAALTTDTQYF

j_call: TRBJ1-1
d_call: TRBD1
v_call: TRBV16
clone_size: NA
cdr3_length: 16
cdr3_nt: TGTGCCAGCAGCCGACCCCGACAGGGGGCCACCACTGAAGCTTTCTTT
cdr3_aa: CASSRPRQGATTEAFF

j_call: TRBJ2-3
d_call: TRBD2
v_call: TRBV19
clone_size: NA
cdr3_length: 13
cdr3_nt: TGTGCCAGTAGTGCACTAGCGACCGATACGCAGTATTTT
cdr3_aa: CASSALATDTQYF

j_call: TRBJ2-3
d_call: TRBD1
v_call: TRBV25-1
clone_size: once
cdr3_length: 15
cdr3_nt: TGTGCCAGCAGTGCAATGGGACAGGGAGGGGATACGCAGTATTTT
cdr3_aa: CASSAMGQGGDTQYF

j_call: TRBJ1-1
d_call: TRBD1
v_call: TRBV11-2
clone_size: NA
cdr3_length: 16
cdr3_nt: TGTGCCAGCAGGTTAGGGCCGGGACAGGGCTTGGATGAAGCTTTCTTT
cdr3_aa: CASRLGPGQGLDEAFF

j_call: TRBJ2-2
d_call: NA
v_call: TRBV28
clone_size: NA
cdr3_length: 15
cdr3_nt: TGTGCCAGCAGTTTGATAGGGACTCTCACCGGGGAGCTGTTTTTT
cdr3_aa: CASSLIGTLTGELFF

j_call: TRBJ2-7
d_call: TRBD1
v_call: TRBV7-9
clone_size: once
cdr3_length: 13
cdr3_nt: TGTGCCAGCAACGCAGGGACAGGGCTCGAGCAGTACTTC
cdr3_aa: CASNAGTGLEQYF

j_call: TRBJ2-7
d_call: NA
v_call: TRBV6-1
clone_size: NA
cdr3_length: 15
cdr3_nt: TGTGCCAGCAGTGAACGCGAGGCAGGGGGAGGCGAGCAGTACTTC
cdr3_aa: CASSEREAGGGEQYF

j_call: TRBJ2-3
d_call: NA
v_call: TRBV29-1
clone_size: NA
cdr3_length: 16
cdr3_nt: TGCAGCGTTGAAAGTCGGTCACTAGTGGTACCAGATACGCAGTATTTT
cdr3_aa: CSVESRSLVVPDTQYF

j_call: TRBJ1-6
d_call: NA
v_call: TRBV21-1
clone_size: NA
cdr3_length: 15
cdr3_nt: TGTGCCAGCAGCAAAGAAAGGGGCATGGGTTCACCCCTCCACTTT
cdr3_aa: CASSKERGMGSPLHF